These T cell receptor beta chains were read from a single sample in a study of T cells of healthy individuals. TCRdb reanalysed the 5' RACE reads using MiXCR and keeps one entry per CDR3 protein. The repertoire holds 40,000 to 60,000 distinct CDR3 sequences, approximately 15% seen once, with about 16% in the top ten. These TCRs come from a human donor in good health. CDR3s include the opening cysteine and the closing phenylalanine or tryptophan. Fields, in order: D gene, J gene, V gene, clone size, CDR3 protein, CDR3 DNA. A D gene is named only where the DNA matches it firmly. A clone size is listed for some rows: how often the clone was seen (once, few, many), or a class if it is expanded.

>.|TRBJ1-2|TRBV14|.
CASSQDLGGGYGYTF
TGTGCCAGCAGCCAAGATCTCGGCGGGGGCTATGGCTACACCTTC
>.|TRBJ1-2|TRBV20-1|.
CSALLRVGAGYTF
TGCAGTGCCCTCCTCCGGGTAGGGGCTGGCTACACCTTC
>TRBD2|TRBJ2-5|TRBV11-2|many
CASSLISGRETQYF
TGTGCCAGCAGCTTAATCAGCGGGAGGGAGACCCAGTACTTC
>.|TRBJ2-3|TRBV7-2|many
CASSLAGSGYF
TGTGCCAGCAGCTTAGCAGGGTCGGGGTATTTT
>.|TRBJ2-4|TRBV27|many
CASSMGGVLAKNIQYF
TGTGCCAGCAGTATGGGGGGAGTTTTAGCCAAAAACATTCAGTACTTC
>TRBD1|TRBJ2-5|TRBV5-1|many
CASSLAGTGQETQYF
TGCGCCAGCAGCTTGGCCGGGACAGGACAAGAGACCCAGTACTTC
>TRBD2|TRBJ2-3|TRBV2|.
CASSERTSASTDTQYF
TGTGCCAGCAGTGAGCGGACTAGCGCATCCACAGATACGCAGTATTTT
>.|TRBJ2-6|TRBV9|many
CASSPRGFGANVLTF
TGTGCCAGCAGCCCTAGGGGATTTGGGGCCAACGTCCTGACTTTC
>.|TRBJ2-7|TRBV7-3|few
CASSKNGGHEQYF
TGTGCCAGCAGTAAAAACGGGGGGCACGAGCAGTACTTC
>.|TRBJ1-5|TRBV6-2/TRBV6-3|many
CASSYYGVQPQHF
TGTGCCAGCAGTTACTATGGGGTGCAGCCCCAGCATTTT
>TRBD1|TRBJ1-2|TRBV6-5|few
CASSSGQGGTYGYTF
TGTGCCAGCAGTTCGGGACAGGGAGGTACCTATGGCTACACCTTC
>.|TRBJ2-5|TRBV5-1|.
CASSRGDKSETQYF
TGCGCCAGCAGCCGGGGGGACAAGTCAGAGACCCAGTACTTC
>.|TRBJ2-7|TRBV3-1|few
CASSPASFYEQYF
TGTGCCAGCAGCCCTGCGTCTTTCTACGAGCAGTACTTC
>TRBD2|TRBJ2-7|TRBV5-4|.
CASSLVGGRAYEQYF
TGTGCCAGCAGCTTGGTTGGCGGGAGGGCCTACGAGCAGTACTTC
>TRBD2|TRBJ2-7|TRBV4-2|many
CASSQDRLAGVEQYF
TGTGCCAGCAGCCAAGATCGACTAGCGGGAGTCGAGCAGTACTTC
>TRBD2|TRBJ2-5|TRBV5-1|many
CASSGGGPQETQYF
TGCGCCAGCAGCGGCGGGGGGCCCCAAGAGACCCAGTACTTC
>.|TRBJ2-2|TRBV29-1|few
CSVRRAGLNTGELFF
TGCAGCGTTCGTAGGGCCGGTTTAAACACCGGGGAGCTGTTTTTT
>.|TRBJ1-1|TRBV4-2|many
CASSQAATGLNTEAFF
TGTGCCAGCAGCCAAGCGGCAACAGGGCTGAACACTGAAGCTTTCTTT
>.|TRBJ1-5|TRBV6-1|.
CASSAQENQPQHF
TGTGCCAGCAGTGCGCAGGAGAATCAGCCCCAGCATTTT
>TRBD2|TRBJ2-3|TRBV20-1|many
CSAPGGLAGGPLATQYF
TGCAGTGCTCCCGGAGGATTAGCGGGAGGGCCGTTGGCTACGCAGTATTTT
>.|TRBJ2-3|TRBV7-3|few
CASSLTPAREQYF
TGTGCCAGCAGCTTAACCCCGGCTCGGGAGCAGTATTTT
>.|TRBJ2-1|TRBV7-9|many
CASSLVRPYNEQFF
TGTGCCAGCAGCTTGGTCAGGCCTTACAATGAGCAGTTCTTC
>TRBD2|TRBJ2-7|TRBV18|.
CASSPPSLAGYEQYF
TGTGCCAGCTCACCACCGTCACTAGCGGGATACGAGCAGTACTTC
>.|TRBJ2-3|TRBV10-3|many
CAIGYDSTDTQYF
TGTGCCATCGGTTACGATAGCACAGATACGCAGTATTTT
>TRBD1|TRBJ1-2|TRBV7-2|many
CASSLAGQPYGYTF
TGTGCCAGCAGCTTAGCGGGACAGCCCTATGGCTACACCTTC
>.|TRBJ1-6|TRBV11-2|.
CASSETGQNNSPLHF
TGTGCCAGCAGCGAGACCGGGCAAAACAATTCACCCCTCCACTTT
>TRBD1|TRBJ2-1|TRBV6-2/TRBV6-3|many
CASSSRQGATGQFF
TGTGCCAGCAGTTCTCGACAGGGGGCGACTGGGCAGTTCTTC
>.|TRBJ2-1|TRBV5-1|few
CASMGGGNEQFF
TGCGCCAGCATGGGAGGCGGCAATGAGCAGTTCTTC
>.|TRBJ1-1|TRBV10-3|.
CAISDGEANTEAFF
TGTGCCATCAGTGATGGGGAAGCGAACACTGAAGCTTTCTTT
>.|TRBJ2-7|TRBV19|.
CASSSGGSAYEQYF
TGTGCCAGTAGTTCGGGCGGTAGCGCCTACGAGCAGTACTTC
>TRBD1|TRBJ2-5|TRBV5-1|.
CASRIGQGGETQYF
TGCGCCAGCAGGATCGGACAGGGAGGAGAGACCCAGTACTTC
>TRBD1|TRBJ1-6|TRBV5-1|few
CASSSRTGADNSPLHF
TGCGCCAGCAGTTCTCGGACAGGGGCGGATAATTCACCCCTCCACTTT
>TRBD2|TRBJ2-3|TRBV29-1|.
CSPRGGMTQYF
TGCAGCCCCCGGGGGGGGATGACGCAGTATTTT
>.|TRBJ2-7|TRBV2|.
CASSVFDEQYF
TGTGCCAGCAGTGTTTTTGACGAGCAGTACTTC
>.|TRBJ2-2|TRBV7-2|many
CASSLRQVSTGELFF
TGTGCCAGCAGCTTAAGGCAGGTCAGCACCGGGGAGCTGTTTTTT
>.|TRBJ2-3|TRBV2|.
CASRAADVSTDTQYF
TGTGCCAGCAGGGCGGCAGACGTTAGCACAGATACGCAGTATTTT
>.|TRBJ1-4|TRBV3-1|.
CASSQTGTHGEKLFF
TGTGCCAGCAGCCAGACCGGGACACATGGTGAAAAACTGTTTTTT
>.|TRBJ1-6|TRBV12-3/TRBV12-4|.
CASSFTDIYLVDSPLHF
TGTGCCAGCAGTTTTACGGACATATACCTGGTAGATTCACCCCTCCACTTT
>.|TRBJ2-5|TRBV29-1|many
CSSKGGGGQETQYF
TGCAGCTCGAAGGGTGGTGGTGGACAAGAGACCCAGTACTTC